This TCR beta chain derives from a study of shared clonotypes between healthy human individuals (dated by TCRdb to 2020 to 2022). Background on the whole study: Three men and two women, aged 18 to 49 years, made up the cohort. Blood TCR repertoires of about 5 healthy adults were deeply sequenced to estimate repertoire size and the extent of clonotype sharing between individuals. Different laboratories and diverse techniques were used to prepare libraries and sequence TCR repertoires, to increase sequencing depth and limit assay-specific biases. Between about 0.85 and 8.9 billion PBMCs per donor were obtained by leukapheresis. The research as a whole found: Sampling was restricted to blood, and TCR repertoires in tissues likely differ from the TCR repertoires found in blood. Pairwise subsampling indicated that sequencing depth was expected to affect the degree of clonotype sharing among donors. The small number of donors limited the genetic and exposure-history diversity represented.

Using the deep immunoSEQ assay, TCR CDR3 regions were amplified from genomic DNA by multiplex PCR. For each cell subset, the extracted genomic DNA was distributed evenly across all wells of several immunoSEQ 96-well plates, and each plate served as one replicate. For unsorted PBMC, around 0.3 ug genomic DNA, equal to roughly 32,000 T cell genomes, was loaded into each replicate PCR. Genomic DNA from unsorted PBMC was sequenced over ten immunoSEQ deep assay plates. Purified libraries were measured with a Qubit 3.0 fluorometer, size-checked on a Bioanalyzer 2100, and measured again with the KAPA Library Quantification kit. Every immunoSEQ 96-well plate was sequenced on a dedicated single-read 150-cycle Illumina NextSeq 550 flow cell. The authors processed their data as follows. Because the immunoSEQ output included only junctional sequences and no quality scores, the filtering could not be the same as the filtering used for full-length reads. To assign V/J genes and CDR3, sequences were annotated against IMGT germline references using PyIR, a Python wrapper for IgBLAST v1.9. Reads were removed for weak V/J assignments (E-value above 1e-6), missing CDR3, stop codons, out-of-frame junctions, or ambiguous translated residues. V3J clonotypes were defined as sequences sharing an identical inferred V gene, J gene, and CDR3 amino acid sequence. Percentage overlap between repertoires was calculated by dividing the number of shared unique clonotypes by the size of the smaller repertoire. RTK rarefaction, the Chao1 estimator, and Recon v2.1 estimates of unobserved clonotypes were used to assess repertoire richness. TCRdb mirrors the immuneACCESS table, restricted to in-frame sequences. Some clones are absent from its copies; in checked studies, under half trace to an unresolved V gene, and the reason for the others is unknown. V, J and clone size reflect that table, while D and trimming were determined from the DNA. The sample yields hundreds of thousands of clones; around 75% were counted once. Roughly an eighth of the sample is held by the ten biggest clonotypes.

With respect to this clone: It lacks a known antigen. Base quality data are lacking; no much larger clone is found one base away.

The donors were healthy, HIV-negative adults who had no recently reported acute infections or vaccinations. Every donor was a Caucasian adult living in Nashville, Tennessee, USA. For unsorted samples, some 90 million PBMCs were counted and genomic DNA was extracted with the QIAamp DNA Blood Mini kit. Blood was collected by leukapheresis, and PBMCs were isolated by Ficoll-Histopaque density gradient centrifugation and then cryopreserved in liquid nitrogen vapor phase. From a lookup of the germline V gene, CDR1 and CDR2 are SGHRS and YFSETQ. The CDR3 holds 14 amino acids from the cysteine to the phenylalanine. The kept DNA is CDR3 alone, 42 bases in frame from the first base. The germline V and J ends show losses of 7 bases and 0 bases respectively, and no gene match explains 3 bases of the junction.

The sequencing input was PBMCs. This receptor was taken from a woman in her 40s in good health. Some clones in this sample may be carry-over from other donors' samples. The rearrangement combines TRBV5-1 with TRBJ2-3; 9 bases in the middle match TRBD2. The sequence in DNA is TGCGCCAGCCATAGCGGGAGCAGCACAGATACGCAGTATTTT. Its translation is CASHSGSSTDTQYF.